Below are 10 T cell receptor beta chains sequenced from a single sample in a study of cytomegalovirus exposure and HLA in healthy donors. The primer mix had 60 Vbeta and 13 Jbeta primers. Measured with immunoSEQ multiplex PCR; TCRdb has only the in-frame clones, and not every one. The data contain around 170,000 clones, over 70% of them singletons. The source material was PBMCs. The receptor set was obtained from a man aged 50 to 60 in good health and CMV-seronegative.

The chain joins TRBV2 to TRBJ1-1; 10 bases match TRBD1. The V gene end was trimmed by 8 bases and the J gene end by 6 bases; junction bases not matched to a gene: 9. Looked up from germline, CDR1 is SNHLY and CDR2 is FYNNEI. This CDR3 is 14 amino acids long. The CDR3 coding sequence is TGTGCCAGCGAGGGGGACAGGGGTTATGCTGAAGCTTTCTTT. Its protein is CASEGDRGYAEAFF. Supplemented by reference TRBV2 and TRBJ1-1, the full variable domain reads EPEVTQTPSHQVTQMGQEVILRCVPISNHLYFYWYRQILGQKVEFLVSFYNNEISEKSEIFDDQFSVERPDGSNFTLKIRSTKLEDSAMYFCASEGDRGYAEAFFGQGTRLTVV.

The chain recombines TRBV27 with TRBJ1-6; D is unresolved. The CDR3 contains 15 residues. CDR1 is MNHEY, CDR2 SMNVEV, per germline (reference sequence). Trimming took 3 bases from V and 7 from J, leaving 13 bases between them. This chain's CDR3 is CASSLRGNRNSPLHF. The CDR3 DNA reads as TGTGCCAGCAGTTTGCGGGGAAATCGGAATTCACCCCTCCACTTT.

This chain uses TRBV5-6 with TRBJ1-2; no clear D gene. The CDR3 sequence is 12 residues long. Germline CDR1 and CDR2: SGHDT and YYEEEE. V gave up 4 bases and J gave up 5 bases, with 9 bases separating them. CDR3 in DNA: TGTGCCAGCAGCGGAGGCGAGTATGGCTACACCTTC. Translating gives CASSGGEYGYTF.

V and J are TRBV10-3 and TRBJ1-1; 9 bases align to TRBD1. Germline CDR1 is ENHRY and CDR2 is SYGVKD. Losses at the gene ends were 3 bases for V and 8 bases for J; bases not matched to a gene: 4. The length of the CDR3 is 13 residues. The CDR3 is CAISEGQGREAFF. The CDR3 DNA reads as TGTGCCATCAGTGAAGGACAGGGGCGGGAAGCTTTCTTT.

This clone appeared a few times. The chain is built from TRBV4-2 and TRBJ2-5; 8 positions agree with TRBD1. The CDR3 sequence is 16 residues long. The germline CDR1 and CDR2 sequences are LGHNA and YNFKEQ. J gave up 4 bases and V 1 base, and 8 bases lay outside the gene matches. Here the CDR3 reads CASSQGPDRDVETQYF. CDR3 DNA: TGTGCCAGCAGCCAAGGGCCGGACAGGGACGTAGAGACCCAGTACTTC.

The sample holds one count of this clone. Here the CDR3 reads CASSKDRDYPFF. The CDR3 DNA follows: TGCGCCAGCAGCAAAGACAGGGATTATCCGTTCTTC. The chain joins TRBV5-1 to TRBJ2-1, with 7 bases aligning to TRBD1. Germline V CDR1 and CDR2: SGHRS, YFSETQ. This CDR3 is 12 amino acids long. V gave up 4 bases and J gave up 15 bases; unmatched junction bases: 10.

The CDR3 region has the DNA TGCAGCGTTGAAGAGGAGACCTCCCTAAATGAGCAGTTCTTC. This translates into CSVEEETSLNEQFF. This chain links TRBV29-1 with TRBJ2-1; D not resolved. Deletions cut 0 bases from V and 7 bases from J, with 13 bases between. This CDR3 is built from 14 residues. Germline values: CDR1 SQVTM, CDR2 ANQGSEA.

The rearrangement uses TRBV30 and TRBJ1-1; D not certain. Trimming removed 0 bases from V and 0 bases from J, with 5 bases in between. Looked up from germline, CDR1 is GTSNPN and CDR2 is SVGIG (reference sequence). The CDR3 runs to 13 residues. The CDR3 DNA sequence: TGTGCCTGGAGTGTACTCGTGAACACTGAAGCTTTCTTT. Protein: CAWSVLVNTEAFF.

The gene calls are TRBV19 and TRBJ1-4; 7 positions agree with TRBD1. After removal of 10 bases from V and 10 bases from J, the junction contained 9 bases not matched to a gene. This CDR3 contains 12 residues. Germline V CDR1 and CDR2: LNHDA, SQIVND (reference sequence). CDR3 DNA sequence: TGTGCCACTAACGACAGGGTGGGAAAACTGTTTTTT. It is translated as CATNDRVGKLFF.

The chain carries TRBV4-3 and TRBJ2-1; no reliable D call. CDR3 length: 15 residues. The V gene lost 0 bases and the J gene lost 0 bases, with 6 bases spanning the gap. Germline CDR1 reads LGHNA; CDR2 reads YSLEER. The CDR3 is CASSQEVASYNEQFF. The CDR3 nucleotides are TGCGCCAGCAGCCAAGAAGTAGCCTCCTACAATGAGCAGTTCTTC.